Listed here are 23 T cell receptor beta chains from one sample, sequenced in a study of T-cell reconstitution after alpha-beta-depleted transplantation in children. Researchers prepared the TCRbeta library using unique molecular identifiers, the study reports. Using its own MiXCR run on the PCR reads, TCRdb lists one record per CDR3 protein. The sample lists around 700,000 distinct CDR3 sequences, approximately 14% occurring once. The material was PBMCs, obtained before TCRalphabeta/CD19-depleted stem cell transplant. The receptors here all came from a girl aged 2 to 10 with congenital amegakaryocytic thrombocytopenia, due to receive a stem cell transplant.

The rearrangement joins TRBV7-9 to TRBJ2-1, with TRBD2 identical over 8 bases. Germline CDR1 SEHNR, CDR2 FQNEAQ (reference sequence). The CDR3 covers 16 residues. After removal of 5 bases from V and 8 bases from J, the junction contained 14 bases not matched to a gene. The CDR3 region is CASSRIAGLSLHEQFF. The CDR3 nucleotides read TGTGCCAGCAGCCGGATAGCGGGACTTTCTCTTCATGAGCAGTTCTTC.

The V and J genes are TRBV20-1 and TRBJ2-1; the match to TRBD2 covers 10 bases. CDR1 and CDR2 from the germline V gene are DFQATT and SNEGSKA (reference sequence). CDR3 length: 17 amino acids. V lost 2 bases to trimming and J lost 7 bases; unmatched junction nucleotides: 14. The CDR3 DNA reads as TGCAGTGCTAGAACAGATTTAGCGGGAGGCTCGGAAAATGAGCAGTTCTTC. Its protein product is CSARTDLAGGSENEQFF.

This clonotype was counted many times. The V call is TRBV5-1, the J call TRBJ2-7; 7 bases align to TRBD2. In germline, CDR1 is SGHRS, CDR2 YFSETQ. The CDR3 totals 16 residues. V lost 5 bases and J lost 2; bases outside the gene matches: 13. The CDR3: CASSSLLSSGTYEQYF. The CDR3 DNA sequence: TGCGCCAGCAGTTCTCTTCTCTCTAGCGGAACCTACGAGCAGTACTTC.

This clonotype occurred many times. This sequence joins TRBV5-1 and TRBJ2-3, with 11 bases that match TRBD2. The germline V gene encodes CDR1 SGHRS and CDR2 YFSETQ. Losses at the gene ends were 5 bases for V and 4 bases for J; bases not matched to a gene: 6. This CDR3 comprises 15 residues. The CDR3, as DNA: TGCGCCAGCAGGACTACTAGCGGGAGCGCAGATACGCAGTATTTT. This codes for CASRTTSGSADTQYF.

This clonotype has at least ten counts. The genes are TRBV28 and TRBJ2-1, with 8 bases lining up with TRBD2. The germline CDR1 and CDR2 sequences are MDHEN and SYDVKM. This CDR3 has 17 amino acids. Trimming cost V 6 bases and J 8 bases; bases outside gene matches: 18. CDR3 sequence: CASSLSSSSGWVDEQFF. DNA of the CDR3: TGTGCCAGCAGCCTCAGTTCGTCTAGCGGGTGGGTGGATGAGCAGTTCTTC.

This clonotype has at least ten counts. The chain recombines TRBV6-5 with TRBJ2-1; D remains unclear. Germline V lookup: CDR1 MNHEY, CDR2 SVGAGI. V lost 4 bases and J 5 bases, leaving 6 bases between the germline ends. The CDR3 is 12 residues long. The CDR3 spells CASSSRDNEQFF. The CDR3 DNA reads as TGTGCCAGCAGTTCCCGGGACAATGAGCAGTTCTTC.

The sample holds many counts of this clonotype. J is TRBJ1-1 and V is TRBV5-6, with D maybe TRBD1 (6 bases). Germline V gene data show CDR1 as SGHDT and CDR2 as YYEEEE. The CDR3 covers 12 residues. Trimming left V 4 bases short and J 11 bases short, with 15 bases between. Here the CDR3 reads CASSTPTGEAFF. CDR3 in DNA: TGTGCCAGCAGCACCCCGACAGGCGAGGCTTTCTTT.

This clonotype has a handful of counts. The chain uses TRBV19 and TRBJ1-1; D is uncertain. CDR1 is LNHDA and CDR2 is SQIVND in the germline V gene (reference sequence). The V and J ends lost 4 bases and 3 bases respectively, with 12 bases between them. CDR3 size: 14 residues. The CDR3 loop reads CASSTEMEDTEAFF. In nucleotides, the CDR3 is TGTGCCAGTAGTACGGAAATGGAAGACACTGAAGCTTTCTTT.

This chain links TRBV10-2 with TRBJ2-7, with D possibly called TRBD1 or TRBD2 (5 bases each). CDR3 size: 13 residues. Germline V gene data show CDR1 as WSHSY and CDR2 as SAAADI. The germline V and J ends were trimmed by 0 bases and 6 bases, with 9 bases remaining between them. Here the CDR3 DNA reads TGCGCCAGCAGTGAGTCAATCGGGGCCGAGCAGTACTTC. Translating gives CASSESIGAEQYF.

This clonotype has a count of ten or more. V and J are TRBV6-5 and TRBJ2-2; D assignment may be TRBD1 or TRBD2 (5 bases each). Germline lookup yields CDR1 MNHEY and CDR2 SVGAGI. The CDR3 is 17 residues long. V lost 4 bases to trimming and J lost 2 bases, with 17 bases between them. CDR3 sequence reads: CASSSDAGTANTGELFF. The DNA for the CDR3 is TGTGCCAGCAGTTCAGACGCTGGGACGGCCAACACCGGGGAGCTGTTTTTT.

This clonotype showed up just a few times. The chain joins TRBV7-6 to TRBJ2-6; D unresolved. Germline V lookup: CDR1 SGHVS, CDR2 FNYEAQ. V was cut by 0 bases and J by 11 bases, with 5 bases left in between. The CDR3 is made up of 12 amino acids. In DNA, the CDR3 is TGTGCCAGCAGCTTAGCGCGAGACGTCCTGACTTTC. This gives the protein CASSLARDVLTF.

In this sample, this clonotype turned up many times. The chain joins TRBV6-4 to TRBJ1-2; TRBD1 aligns across 10 bases. Trimming took 8 bases from V and 6 from J; bases not matched to a gene: 3. The V gene's germline CDR1 is MRHNA and CDR2 SNTAGT. The CDR3 runs 12 residues. For the CDR3, the DNA is TGTGCCAGCGAAGGGACAGGGGATGGCTACACCTTC. This encodes CASEGTGDGYTF.

Only a few counts were recorded for this clonotype. V is TRBV10-3 and J is TRBJ2-3, with 9 bases fitting TRBD2. Trimming removed 4 bases from V and 2 bases from J; junction bases left unmatched: 1. From germline, CDR1 is ENHRY and CDR2 SYGVKD. The CDR3 is 14 residues long. As DNA, the CDR3 is TGTGCCATCAGTGCTAGCGGGACCACAGATACGCAGTATTTT. Translation: CAISASGTTDTQYF.

This clonotype was found a few times. The CDR3 DNA reads as TGCAGTGCTAGAGATAACCCGTTCGATGAGCAGTTCTTC. Translating gives CSARDNPFDEQFF. This sequence joins TRBV20-1 and TRBJ2-1; D is unresolved. The CDR3 totals 13 residues. The germline CDR1 and CDR2 sequences are DFQATT and SNEGSKA (reference sequence). The ends were cut back, 0 bases at V and 8 bases at J, with 11 bases in the middle.

V and J are TRBV20-1 and TRBJ2-7; 8 bases match TRBD1. The CDR3 consists of 14 residues. Losses at the gene ends were 6 bases for V and 2 bases for J; bases not matched to a gene: 9. CDR1 DFQATT and CDR2 SNEGSKA come from the germline V gene (reference sequence). The CDR3 sequence: CSALRTGNTYEQYF. CDR3 coding DNA: TGCAGTGCCCTTCGGACAGGGAACACCTACGAGCAGTACTTC.

The chain couples TRBV7-7 to TRBJ2-7; D remains ambiguous. V lost 5 bases, J lost 3 bases, and 11 bases lay in between. This CDR3 has 13 amino acids. The germline CDR1 and CDR2 sequences are SSHAT and FNYEAQ (reference sequence). CDR3: CASSHMAGYEQYF. In DNA form, the CDR3 reads TGTGCCAGCAGCCACATGGCCGGCTACGAGCAGTACTTC.

As DNA, the CDR3 is TGTGCCAGCCCCCGACTGACCTATGGCTACACCTTC. Translated: CASPRLTYGYTF. V usage is TRBV12-3 or TRBV12-4 and J usage is TRBJ1-2; D gene ambiguous. The CDR3 spans 12 residues. V lost 8 bases, J lost 4 bases, and 11 bases lay in between.

This clonotype was recorded many times. The chain recombines TRBV10-3 with TRBJ2-2; a weak D match, TRBD2 (5 bases). CDR3 length equals 13 residues. The V end lost 11 bases, the J end lost 5 bases, and 15 bases lay between the germline ends. Germline V gene sequence: CDR1 ENHRY, CDR2 SYGVKD. The CDR3 here is CASERRITGELFF. The CDR3 nucleotides are TGTGCCTCAGAGCGGAGAATTACCGGGGAGCTGTTTTTT.

In the case of this clonotype: A much larger clonotype is one base distant, so this may be a read error. This sequence joins TRBV15 and TRBJ2-3; 7 bases map to TRBD2. The CDR3 runs to 18 residues. CDR1 LNHNV and CDR2 YYDKDF come from the germline V gene (reference sequence). The DNA of the CDR3 is TGTGCCACCAGCAGAGAGACGGCGGGAGATCATAAGACAGAAACGCAGTATTTT. Translating gives CATSRETAGDHKTETQYF.

This clonotype was seen a handful of times. The chain couples TRBV12-3 or TRBV12-4 to TRBJ1-3; D may be TRBD1 (6 bases). This CDR3 contains 14 residues. V lost 5 bases to trimming and J lost 7 bases, with 15 bases between them. CDR3 in DNA: TGTGCCAGCAGTCGGACAGAGGGTCGCAACACCATATATTTT. It is translated as CASSRTEGRNTIYF.

Many counts were recorded for this clonotype. The chain has TRBV15 and TRBJ1-3, with no clear D. CDR3 length equals 15 residues. Germline-derived CDR1 and CDR2 are LNHNV and YYDKDF (reference sequence). V was shortened by 6 bases and J by 2 bases, with 14 bases between the two germline ends. CDR3 in amino acids: CATSLDRLTGNTIYF. DNA for the CDR3: TGTGCCACCAGTCTGGACCGTTTGACTGGAAACACCATATATTTT.

The chain couples TRBV11-2 to TRBJ1-4; the D is unclear. V was trimmed by 3 bases and J by 4 bases, leaving 12 bases between them. This CDR3 is built from 15 residues. From germline, CDR1 is SGHAT and CDR2 FQNNGV. Here the CDR3 reads CASSFTGSYNEKLFF. The CDR3 DNA follows: TGTGCCAGCAGCTTCACCGGGTCCTATAATGAAAAACTGTTTTTT.

The chain employs TRBV4-1 and TRBJ2-7; 7 nucleotides align to TRBD2. The V and J ends lost 2 bases and 2 bases, in that order; junction bases with no gene match: 6. Germline CDR1 and CDR2: MGHRA and YSYEKL. The CDR3 covers 15 residues. CDR3 region: CASSQISGLTYEQYF. Written as DNA, the CDR3 is TGCGCCAGCAGCCAAATTAGCGGGTTGACCTACGAGCAGTACTTC.